This T cell receptor beta chain derives from a study of cytomegalovirus exposure and HLA in healthy donors. Study information: Unique TCRs from HLA-typed donors, 70 million to 85 million of them, were held in an early data release.

This CDR3 has 14 amino acids. V lost 1 base and J 6 bases, leaving 7 bases between the germline ends. The V gene's germline CDR1 is KGHSH and CDR2 LQKENI. PCR primers comprised 60 Vbeta and 13 Jbeta primers. Some clones are missing from TCRdb's copy, which holds only in-frame ones; the method was immunoSEQ multiplex PCR. The table records some 150,000 clones, nearly 80% of them present only once. The sequence was obtained from a man between 18 and 29 years old in good health and CMV-seropositive. The chain joins TRBV18 to TRBJ1-6, with TRBD1 as a possible D gene (6 bases). The sample consisted of PBMCs. As DNA, the CDR3 is TGTGCCAGCTCACCACGACAGGTTAATTCACCCCTCCACTTT. Encoded protein: CASSPRQVNSPLHF.